The 8 T cell receptor beta chains below all came from one sample that was sequenced in a study of control samples from healthy donors and cancer patients. Sequenced by immunoSEQ multiplex PCR; TCRdb stores in-frame clones only, minus some. Of more than 110,000 clones in the sample, roughly 89% were seen once. The sample was blood. The source of these receptors is a man aged 30-40 years in good health.

The chain uses TRBV24-1 and TRBJ2-1; a possible D gene is TRBD2 (7 bases). V was trimmed by 5 bases and J by 5 bases, leaving 12 bases between them. Germline lookup yields CDR1 KGHDR and CDR2 SFDVKD. The CDR3 covers 14 residues. The CDR3 DNA is TGTGCCACCAGTGGGGAGGGGGTCAACAATGAGCAGTTCTTC. It codes for CATSGEGVNNEQFF.

The rearrangement uses TRBV11-2 and TRBJ2-1, with 7 bases that match TRBD1. Germline lookup yields CDR1 SGHAT and CDR2 FQNNGV. The CDR3 loop spans 14 amino acids. The J segment lost 6 bases and the V segment lost 5 bases, leaving 7 bases of the junction unmatched. CDR3 loop: CASSPGQWGNEQFF. The CDR3 bases are TGTGCCAGCAGCCCGGGACAGTGGGGCAATGAGCAGTTCTTC.

The V call is TRBV19, the J call TRBJ1-2, with D perhaps TRBD1 (6 bases). The CDR3 loop spans 13 amino acids. The V end was cut by 8 bases, the J end by 3 bases, with 13 bases between. Germline values: CDR1 LNHDA, CDR2 SQIVND (reference sequence). CDR3 region: CASLGQAYYGYTF. CDR3 sequence (DNA): TGTGCCAGTTTGGGACAAGCCTACTATGGCTACACCTTC.

This sequence joins TRBV27 and TRBJ2-3; 8 bases fit TRBD2. The CDR3 is 15 residues long. Trimming removed 6 bases from V and 2 bases from J; junction bases left unmatched: 7. Germline V gene data show CDR1 as MNHEY and CDR2 as SMNVEV (reference sequence). The CDR3 here is CASSSLLAVTDTQYF. For the CDR3, the DNA is TGTGCCAGCAGCAGCTTACTAGCGGTCACAGATACGCAGTATTTT.

The chain recombines TRBV18 with TRBJ2-3, with TRBD1 matching 9 bases. V dropped 0 bases and J dropped 7; count of bases not matched to a gene: 5. Germline V CDR1 and CDR2: KGHSH, LQKENI. CDR3 length equals 15 residues. CDR3 in DNA: TGTGCCAGCTCACCACCGGGACAGGGTGGTTATACGCAGTATTTT. As protein: CASSPPGQGGYTQYF.

The chain employs TRBV4-1 and TRBJ2-7; the match to TRBD2 covers 8 bases. With V trimmed by 4 bases and J by 1 base, 9 bases remained unmatched. Per the germline V gene, CDR1 is MGHRA and CDR2 is YSYEKL. The CDR3 spans 16 residues. The CDR3 DNA is TGCGCCAGCAGCCTAATGACTAGCGTCCGTTCCTACGAGCAGTACTTC. This translates into CASSLMTSVRSYEQYF.

The chain couples TRBV12-3 or TRBV12-4 to TRBJ2-3; TRBD1 matches 7 bases. This CDR3 has 12 amino acids. V lost 3 bases and J lost 6; bases outside the gene matches: 0. CDR3 sequence reads: CASSFRGDTQYF. Written as DNA, the CDR3 is TGTGCCAGCAGTTTCAGGGGGGATACGCAGTATTTT.

The genes are TRBV25-1 and TRBJ1-4; D gene ambiguous. From germline, CDR1 is MGHDK and CDR2 SYGVNS. V lost 5 bases, J lost 5 bases, and 18 bases lay in between. CDR3 length equals 16 residues. CDR3 bases: TGTGCCAGCAGTCAAACCATACGGTCTGGAAATGAAAAACTGTTTTTT. It specifies CASSQTIRSGNEKLFF.